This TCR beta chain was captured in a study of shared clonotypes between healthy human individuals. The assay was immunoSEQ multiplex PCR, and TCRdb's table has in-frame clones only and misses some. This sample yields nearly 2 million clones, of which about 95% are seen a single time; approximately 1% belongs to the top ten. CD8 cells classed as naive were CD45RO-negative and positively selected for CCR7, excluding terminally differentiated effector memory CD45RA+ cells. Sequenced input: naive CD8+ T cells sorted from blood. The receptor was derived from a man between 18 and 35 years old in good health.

The CDR3 DNA reads as TGTGCCAGCAGCGAACCTACGTCCAGTGGCTACACCTTC. It codes for CASSEPTSSGYTF. This rearrangement joins TRBV21-1 to TRBJ1-2. TRBV21-1 is a pseudogene segment. This CDR3 is 13 amino acids long.